One sample yielded the 5 T cell receptor beta chains listed below, sequenced in a study of cytomegalovirus exposure and HLA in healthy donors. Primers included in the PCR were 60 Vbeta and 13 Jbeta primers. Measured with immunoSEQ multiplex PCR; TCRdb has only the in-frame clones, and not every one. The sample includes around 40,000 clones, 60% to 70% of them seen just once. Sequences were obtained from PBMCs. These receptors originate from a man aged 35-49 years in good health and CMV-seronegative.

The V gene is TRBV2, the J gene TRBJ2-6; the match to TRBD1 covers 11 bases. The CDR3 contains 18 residues. Per the germline V gene, CDR1 is SNHLY and CDR2 is FYNNEI. V shed 2 bases and J 2 bases; nucleotides not matched to a gene: 5. The CDR3 region is CASSESRTGGAGANVLTF. The CDR3 DNA is TGTGCCAGCAGTGAATCCAGGACAGGGGGCGCTGGGGCCAACGTCCTGACTTTC.

This chain joins TRBV9 and TRBJ2-1; D uncertain. CDR1 and CDR2 from the germline V gene are SGDLS and YYNGEE. The CDR3 contains 15 residues. Trimming took off 0 bases at V and 8 bases at J, with 15 bases between the two ends. As DNA, the CDR3 is TGTGCCAGCAGCGTAGCCGGGTATGCGTTCGATGAGCAGTTCTTC. Protein: CASSVAGYAFDEQFF.

J is TRBJ1-1 and V is TRBV7-9; D ambiguous. Germline V gene data show CDR1 as SEHNR and CDR2 as FQNEAQ (reference sequence). The CDR3 sequence is 13 residues long. V dropped 3 bases and J dropped 1 base, with 6 bases sitting between them. CDR3: CASSFAGNTEAFF. CDR3 bases: TGTGCCAGCAGCTTTGCGGGGAACACTGAAGCTTTCTTT.

The chain joins TRBV13 to TRBJ1-3; no clear D gene. In germline, CDR1 is PRHDT, CDR2 FYEKMQ (reference sequence). This CDR3 comprises 13 residues. The V end was cut by 3 bases, the J end by 4 bases, with 7 bases between. The CDR3 DNA sequence: TGTGCCAGCAGCTTCGGAGAGGGAAACACCATATATTTT. It specifies CASSFGEGNTIYF. The full variable domain, with the rest looked up from reference TRBV13 and TRBJ1-3, is AAGVIQSPRHLIKEKRETATLKCYPIPRHDTVYWYQQGPGQDPQFLISFYEKMQSDKGSIPDRFSAQQFSDYHSELNMSSLELGDSALYFCASSFGEGNTIYFGEGSWLTVV.

This clone was observed a few times. The chain links TRBV2 to TRBJ1-2, with 10 bases lining up with TRBD1. CDR3 length: 13 amino acids. CDR1 SNHLY and CDR2 FYNNEI come from the germline V gene. V shed 4 bases and J 6 bases; nucleotides not matched to a gene: 2. The CDR3 loop is CASSGQGADGYTF. Here the CDR3 DNA reads TGTGCCAGCAGTGGACAGGGGGCGGATGGCTACACCTTC.